Listed below are T cell receptor beta chains from one sample, sequenced in a study of T cell responses to AZD1222 COVID-19 vaccine. The table came from immunoSEQ multiplex PCR; TCRdb's copy has only in-frame clones and leaves some out. The table records around 140,000 clones, 93% of them present only once. The sequencing used peripheral blood, collected after recovery from COVID-19. These receptors all come from an adult who had recovered from COVID-19. The CDR3 runs from the conserved cysteine through the conserved F or W.

J | V | length | CDR3
TRBJ1-6 | TRBV30 | 13 | CAWSYQGDSPLHF
TRBJ2-7 | TRBV6-5 | 15 | CASSLDRTLSYEQYF
TRBJ1-4 | TRBV5-1 | 13 | CASRVRANEKLFF
TRBJ1-1 | TRBV11-3 | 13 | CASSLVASTEAFF
TRBJ2-7 | TRBV16 | 13 | CASSQSGSRGQYF
TRBJ1-2 | TRBV18 | 15 | CASSPRQGWGYGYTF
TRBJ1-1 | TRBV6-5 | 12 | CASTTPDREVFF
TRBJ2-1 | TRBV13 | 19 | CASSLGRLAALSSYNEQFF
TRBJ1-2 | TRBV28 | 15 | CASSTGQGAANGYTF
TRBJ2-3 | TRBV5-1 | 14 | CASSQAPPTDTQYF
TRBJ2-2 | TRBV7-9 | 15 | CASSLASGNTGELFF
TRBJ2-7 | TRBV28 | 12 | CASSLQGYEQYF
TRBJ2-6 | TRBV4-1 | 18 | CASSQDTSAPSGANVLTF
TRBJ2-7 | TRBV5-4 | 14 | CASSSSDRLNEQYF
TRBJ1-2 | TRBV3-1/TRBV3-2 | 16 | CASSQVSGGANYGYTF
TRBJ2-7 | TRBV27 | 12 | CASSGTSSEQYF
TRBJ2-7 | TRBV30 | 13 | CAWSGGHSDEQYF
TRBJ2-1 | TRBV4-2 | 16 | CASSRLGGNSYNEQFF
TRBJ1-1 | TRBV4-1 | 15 | CASSLFSGVNTEAFF
TRBJ2-1 | TRBV20-1 | 16 | CSASMTGSFTYNEQFF
TRBJ2-5 | TRBV7-9 | 14 | CASSVGQGRETQYF
TRBJ2-3 | TRBV3-1/TRBV3-2 | 16 | CASSRLSSGNWDTQYF
TRBJ2-1 | TRBV10-3 | 11 | CAISDGFEQFF
TRBJ1-1 | TRBV5-1 | 16 | CASSFLQTGTGNEAFF
TRBJ2-7 | TRBV10-2 | 13 | CASSSGQHYEQYF
TRBJ1-2 | TRBV3-1/TRBV3-2 | 17 | CASSQDIGTRLIYGYTF
TRBJ2-3 | TRBV27 | 13 | CASGLTRADTQYF
TRBJ1-1 | TRBV19 | 15 | CASSDRPDLNTEAFF
TRBJ2-7 | TRBV25-1 | 15 | CASSADSLSPYEQYF
TRBJ2-2 | TRBV28 | 19 | CASSWLPAGQIANTGELFF
TRBJ2-6 | TRBV13 | 18 | CASMKGLAGVTGANVLTF
TRBJ2-7 | TRBV5-8 | 14 | CASSFRGVPVLQYF
TRBJ1-2 | TRBV3-1/TRBV3-2 | 18 | CASSYESFTGGAGYGYTF
TRBJ2-3 | TRBV7-2 | 15 | CASSSRTGFPDTQYF
TRBJ1-6 | TRBV11-2 | 15 | CASTTTGSYNSPLHF
TRBJ1-1 | TRBV3-1/TRBV3-2 | 13 | CASSQQGGREAFF